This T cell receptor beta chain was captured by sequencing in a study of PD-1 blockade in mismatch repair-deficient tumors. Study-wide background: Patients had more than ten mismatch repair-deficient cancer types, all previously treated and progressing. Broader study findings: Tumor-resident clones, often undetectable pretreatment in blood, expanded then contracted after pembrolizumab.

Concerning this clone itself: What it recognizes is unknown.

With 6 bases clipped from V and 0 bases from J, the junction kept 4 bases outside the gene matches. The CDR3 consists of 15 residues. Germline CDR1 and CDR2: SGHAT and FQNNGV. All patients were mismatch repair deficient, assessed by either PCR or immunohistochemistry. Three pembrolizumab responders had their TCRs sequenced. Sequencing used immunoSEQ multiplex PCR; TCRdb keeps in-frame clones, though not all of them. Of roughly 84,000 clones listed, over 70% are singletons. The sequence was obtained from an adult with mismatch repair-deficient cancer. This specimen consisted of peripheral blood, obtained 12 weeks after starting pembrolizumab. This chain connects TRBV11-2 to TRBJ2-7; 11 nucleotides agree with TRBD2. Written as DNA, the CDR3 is TGTGCCAGCAGACACACTAGCGGGAGCTCCTACGAGCAGTACTTC. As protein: CASRHTSGSSYEQYF.